This TCR beta chain was documented in a study of response to subunit inactivated influenza vaccine. Study-wide points: It was suggested by the authors that few new T cells are recruited by each seasonal influenza vaccination.

This clonotype was observed many times. What it binds is not known. Each CDR3 protein gets one entry after TCRdb re-called the RT-PCR reads with MiXCR. The table records approximately 490,000 distinct CDR3 sequences, more than 7% of them present only once. With 5 bases clipped from V and 7 bases from J, the junction kept 2 bases outside the gene matches. The CDR3 is 14 amino acids. Germline V gene sequence: CDR1 LGHDT, CDR2 YNNKEL (reference sequence). The chain recombines TRBV3-1 with TRBJ1-6, with 10 bases that match TRBD1. Here the sequenced sample was PBMCs from blood, taken about 24 months after vaccination. The clonotype was recovered from a man aged 50-75 years who received an inactivated influenza vaccine. In DNA, the CDR3 is TGTGCCAGCAGCGTGGACAGGGGGAATTCACCCCTCCACTTT. Amino acids: CASSVDRGNSPLHF.